The sequence of this T cell receptor beta chain was determined in a study of cytomegalovirus exposure and HLA in healthy donors. Study context: The same platform was used for the 120 or so validation repertoires as for the approximately 670 first-cohort repertoires, as reported in a later analysis. Points from the study as a whole: The authors enumerated 164 TCR beta chains as linked to cytomegalovirus. Rare TCR sequences predominated, though certain public TCRs were found in many donors.

Trimming removed 7 bases from V and 0 bases from J; junction bases left unmatched: 3. The V gene's germline CDR1 is SNHLY and CDR2 FYNNEI. The CDR3 has 13 amino acids. A note on this clone: Antigen unknown.

Measured with immunoSEQ multiplex PCR; TCRdb has only the in-frame clones, and not every one. The table has approximately 60,000 clones, about nine tenths seen once. The chain is built from TRBV2 and TRBJ2-7; TRBD2 matches at 7 bases. Specimen: PBMCs. This clonotype was obtained from a man between 18 and 29 years old in good health and CMV-seronegative. CDR3 amino acids: CASKAGSSYEQYF. DNA of the CDR3: TGTGCCAGCAAAGCGGGAAGCTCCTACGAGCAGTACTTC.